The rows below give T cell receptor beta chains drawn from one sample of a study of shared clonotypes between healthy human individuals. Generated by immunoSEQ multiplex PCR, the TCRdb table keeps only in-frame clones and is missing some. The sample shows around 2.1 million clones, 85% to 95% of them seen only once. Specimen: naive CD8+ T cells from PBMCs. The source is a man aged 18 to 35 in good health. Some clones in this sample may be carry-over from other donors' samples. Both conserved end residues are part of each CDR3. D genes are given only for firm matches. The size field is filled for only some rows; it gives once, few, many or a size class.

cdr3_nt: TGTGCCTGGAGTGTACGGAACAGACGAGGGACTGAAGCTTTCTTT; cdr3_aa: CAWSVRNRRGTEAFF; clone_size: NA; d_call: NA; j_call: TRBJ1-1; v_call: TRBV30
cdr3_nt: TGTGCCAGCAGCTTGGCCGGGGAGCTGTTTTTT; cdr3_aa: CASSLAGELFF; clone_size: NA; d_call: NA; j_call: TRBJ2-2; v_call: TRBV11-2
cdr3_nt: TGTGCCAGCGAAGGGGGGGTGGGGACTTACAATGAGCAGTTCTTC; cdr3_aa: CASEGGVGTYNEQFF; clone_size: NA; d_call: NA; j_call: TRBJ2-1; v_call: TRBV27
cdr3_nt: TGTGCCAGCAGTTGGGGGACAGGGGGGGAGCAGTACTTC; cdr3_aa: CASSWGTGGEQYF; clone_size: NA; d_call: TRBD1; j_call: TRBJ2-7; v_call: TRBV6-6
cdr3_nt: TGTGCCAGCAGCGCGGGACTAGCGGCAAACAATGAGCAGTTCTTC; cdr3_aa: CASSAGLAANNEQFF; clone_size: NA; d_call: TRBD2; j_call: TRBJ2-1; v_call: TRBV6-5
cdr3_nt: TGTGCCAGCAGCTTCGGGCGGACCTACGAGCAGTACTTC; cdr3_aa: CASSFGRTYEQYF; clone_size: NA; d_call: NA; j_call: TRBJ2-7; v_call: TRBV13
cdr3_nt: TGCGCCAGCAAGGTGCAGGACAGCACCTACGAGCAGTACTTC; cdr3_aa: CASKVQDSTYEQYF; clone_size: NA; d_call: NA; j_call: TRBJ2-7; v_call: TRBV5-1
cdr3_nt: TGTGCCAGCAGTGTCCGTCTGACCTCCTACGAGCAGTACTTC; cdr3_aa: CASSVRLTSYEQYF; clone_size: NA; d_call: NA; j_call: TRBJ2-7; v_call: TRBV13
cdr3_nt: TGTGCCAGCAGTTTAATGTCGAACACTGAAGCTTTCTTT; cdr3_aa: CASSLMSNTEAFF; clone_size: few; d_call: NA; j_call: TRBJ1-1; v_call: TRBV27
cdr3_nt: TGTGCCAGCAGCCATGGGGGAACTGAAGCTTTCTTT; cdr3_aa: CASSHGGTEAFF; clone_size: NA; d_call: NA; j_call: TRBJ1-1; v_call: TRBV13
cdr3_nt: TGCGCCAGCAGTCCCACTGGGGGACAAGACCAAGAGACCCAGTACTTC; cdr3_aa: CASSPTGGQDQETQYF; clone_size: NA; d_call: NA; j_call: TRBJ2-5; v_call: TRBV23-1
cdr3_nt: TGTGCCAGCAGTTTATCCTATACTCGACTAGCGGGAATGGAGACCCAGTACTTC; cdr3_aa: CASSLSYTRLAGMETQYF; clone_size: NA; d_call: TRBD2; j_call: TRBJ2-5; v_call: TRBV28
cdr3_nt: TGTGCCATCAGTGAGTCGCGGATAGCGGGAGGCCACTACGAGCAGTACTTC; cdr3_aa: CAISESRIAGGHYEQYF; clone_size: NA; d_call: TRBD2; j_call: TRBJ2-7; v_call: TRBV10-3
cdr3_nt: TGTGCCAGCAGCGTTCCGATCGGACAGGGTGAGTCTGGGGCCAACGTCCTGACTTTC; cdr3_aa: CASSVPIGQGESGANVLTF; clone_size: NA; d_call: TRBD1; j_call: TRBJ2-6; v_call: TRBV9
cdr3_nt: TGCGCCAGCAGCCAAGGTCAGGCCGAGCAGTACTTC; cdr3_aa: CASSQGQAEQYF; clone_size: NA; d_call: NA; j_call: TRBJ2-7; v_call: TRBV4-1
cdr3_nt: TGTGCCACCTTTTCCCTAGCGGGAGAGGTCTACGAGCAGTACTTC; cdr3_aa: CATFSLAGEVYEQYF; clone_size: NA; d_call: TRBD2; j_call: TRBJ2-7; v_call: TRBV10-3
cdr3_nt: TGCAGCGTTGAAATAGGAACTGGGGTATGGGGACAGGGATATGATACGCAGTATTTT; cdr3_aa: CSVEIGTGVWGQGYDTQYF; clone_size: NA; d_call: TRBD1; j_call: TRBJ2-3; v_call: TRBV29-1
cdr3_nt: TGTGCCAGCAGTTACTGGGGAGGGGGGGAGACAGATACGCAGTATTTT; cdr3_aa: CASSYWGGGETDTQYF; clone_size: NA; d_call: NA; j_call: TRBJ2-3; v_call: TRBV6-5
cdr3_nt: TGTGCCAGCAGCCCCCTCGGAGGCGAGCAGTACTTC; cdr3_aa: CASSPLGGEQYF; clone_size: NA; d_call: NA; j_call: TRBJ2-7; v_call: TRBV5-6
cdr3_nt: TGCGCCAGCAGCCAAGATCATCCGAACACTGAAGCTTTCTTT; cdr3_aa: CASSQDHPNTEAFF; clone_size: NA; d_call: NA; j_call: TRBJ1-1; v_call: TRBV4-1
cdr3_nt: TGTGCCAGCAGCCAAGGGGTGGGAGCAACCTACGAGCAGTACTTC; cdr3_aa: CASSQGVGATYEQYF; clone_size: NA; d_call: NA; j_call: TRBJ2-7; v_call: TRBV4-2
cdr3_nt: TGTGCCAGCAGCTTCGGGGCCATGACAGATACGCAGTATTTT; cdr3_aa: CASSFGAMTDTQYF; clone_size: NA; d_call: NA; j_call: TRBJ2-3; v_call: TRBV27
cdr3_nt: TGCAGCGTCGCCGGGGCATCGTCCGGCTACACCTTC; cdr3_aa: CSVAGASSGYTF; clone_size: NA; d_call: NA; j_call: TRBJ1-2; v_call: TRBV29-1
cdr3_nt: TGCAGCGTTGGACAGGGAGACCGGGGCTACACCTTC; cdr3_aa: CSVGQGDRGYTF; clone_size: once; d_call: TRBD1; j_call: TRBJ1-2; v_call: TRBV29-1
cdr3_nt: TGTGCCAGCTACCCCCTAGGAGGCAGGGCCGACAATGAGCAGTTCTTC; cdr3_aa: CASYPLGGRADNEQFF; clone_size: NA; d_call: NA; j_call: TRBJ2-1; v_call: TRBV7-9
cdr3_nt: TGTGCCAGCAGCCCCCTGGGCTCCTACAATGAGCAGTTCTTC; cdr3_aa: CASSPLGSYNEQFF; clone_size: NA; d_call: NA; j_call: TRBJ2-1; v_call: TRBV7-3
cdr3_nt: TGTGCCAGTAGTAAGGAGGGACAGAGTTTCTACAATGAGCAGTTCTTC; cdr3_aa: CASSKEGQSFYNEQFF; clone_size: NA; d_call: NA; j_call: TRBJ2-1; v_call: TRBV19
cdr3_nt: TGTGCCAGCAGCTTAGGTCAGGGAACCTACAATGAGCAGTTCTTC; cdr3_aa: CASSLGQGTYNEQFF; clone_size: NA; d_call: NA; j_call: TRBJ2-1; v_call: TRBV7-3
cdr3_nt: TGTGCCAGCAGCCCCCGGGGGGCCGGTGGGATGAACACTGAAGCTTTCTTT; cdr3_aa: CASSPRGAGGMNTEAFF; clone_size: NA; d_call: NA; j_call: TRBJ1-1; v_call: TRBV13
cdr3_nt: TGTGCCAGCAGCTTATCAAGCTACACTGAGCAGTTCTTC; cdr3_aa: CASSLSSYTEQFF; clone_size: NA; d_call: NA; j_call: TRBJ2-1; v_call: TRBV7-3
cdr3_nt: TGTGCCAGCAGTCACGAGGGACAGGGGGCTTCTAGCGGGATTGGGGACGAGCAGTACTTC; cdr3_aa: CASSHEGQGASSGIGDEQYF; clone_size: NA; d_call: TRBD1; j_call: TRBJ2-7; v_call: TRBV7-8